This record concerns one T cell receptor beta chain sequence. The repertoire was sequenced with immunoSEQ multiplex PCR; TCRdb's copy has only in-frame clones and lacks some. The repertoire has around 250,000 clones, 90% to 95% of them found once; the top ten carry approximately 1.2%. This record belongs to a study of blood T cell repertoires in COVID-19. About the study: The United States, Italy and Spain supplied acute and convalescent COVID-19 samples. T cells, B-cell-depleted T cells, or PBMCs provided the cDNA or gDNA that served as material.

Those enrolled, adults aged roughly 18 to 90 years, came from 20 to 25 US areas. Each participant's cohort was designated according to participant-reported clinical history. Sequenced material: PBMCs or T cells enriched from blood (not recorded which). The receptor comes from a human donor in a cohort exposed to, infected with or recovered from COVID-19 (not recorded which). The donor label of this sample is uncertain.

The DNA of the CDR3 is TGTGCCAGTCTAGGTTGGCAGACAGATACGCAGTATTTT. Amino acids: CASLGWQTDTQYF. The gene calls are TRBV19 and TRBJ2-3; D uncertain. The CDR3 extends over 13 amino acids. Germline CDR1 LNHDA, CDR2 SQIVND (reference sequence). V lost 8 bases and J lost 3, with 12 bases in between.